This record looks at one T cell receptor (beta chain) sequence and its context. The PCR made use of 60 Vbeta and 13 Jbeta primers. Produced via immunoSEQ multiplex PCR; TCRdb's table is partial and in-frame only. The repertoire holds over 100,000 clones, with less than 80% as singletons. The entry originates in a study of cytomegalovirus exposure and HLA in healthy donors. This CDR3 contains 13 residues. Germline V lookup: CDR1 SGHNT, CDR2 YENEEA. The V and J ends lost 6 bases and 6 bases respectively, with 14 bases between them. The clonotype was recovered from a woman aged 50 to 65 in good health and CMV-seropositive. The J gene is TRBJ1-1, the V gene TRBV11-3, with D perhaps matching TRBD1 (6 bases). The sequenced sample was PBMCs. CDR3 coding DNA: TGTGCCAGCAGGGCTCGGGGGGCCCCTGAAGCTTTCTTT. Amino acids: CASRARGAPEAFF.